What follows are 28 T cell receptor beta chains derived from one specimen sequenced in a study of shared T cell receptors in the human thymus. Only in-frame clones appear in the TCRdb table, and some are missing; sequencing was by immunoSEQ multiplex PCR. The data contain more than 550,000 clones, approximately 83% of them singletons. Another study also made use of these data, one on human thymus T cells.

The sequenced sample consisted of thymocytes. The receptors were gathered from a girl under three years old with a congenital heart defect.

The chain is built from TRBV2 and TRBJ2-7; 8 nucleotides agree with TRBD1. V gave up 4 bases and J gave up 5 bases; unmatched junction bases: 7. The V gene's germline CDR1 is SNHLY and CDR2 FYNNEI. The CDR3 sequence is 14 residues long. CDR3 sequence reads: CASSVRTGWDEQYF. CDR3 nucleotide sequence: TGTGCCAGCAGTGTTCGGACAGGGTGGGACGAGCAGTACTTC.

The chain employs TRBV2 and TRBJ1-2, with D possibly TRBD1 on 6 matching bases. The CDR3 contains 17 residues. The V end lost 4 bases, the J end lost 8 bases, and 26 bases lay between the germline ends. Germline CDR1 reads SNHLY; CDR2 reads FYNNEI. The CDR3 loop is CASSGRILPGEQRGYTF. CDR3 bases: TGTGCCAGCAGTGGGCGCATCCTACCAGGGGAGCAAAGGGGCTACACCTTC.

This clone appeared a few times. J is TRBJ1-1 and V is TRBV5-4; D perhaps matches TRBD1 (6 bases). V lost 0 bases, J lost 3 bases, and 12 bases lay in between. This CDR3 has 15 residues. Germline CDR1 SGHNT, CDR2 YYREEE (reference sequence). The CDR3: CASSLAGVGDTEAFF. DNA of the CDR3: TGTGCCAGCAGCTTGGCAGGGGTCGGCGACACTGAAGCTTTCTTT.

The CDR3 bases are TGTGCCAGCACTCTCGTTAAACGAGGCGGGGGAGAGAACACAGATACGCAGTATTTT. Protein sequence: CASTLVKRGGGENTDTQYF. The chain is built from TRBV7-9 and TRBJ2-3; TRBD2 aligns across 7 bases. The CDR3 has 19 residues. The germline V gene encodes CDR1 SEHNR and CDR2 FQNEAQ (reference sequence). After removal of 7 bases from V and 2 bases from J, the junction contained 21 bases not matched to a gene.

This chain connects TRBV27 to TRBJ2-1; 8 bases line up with TRBD1. This CDR3 is built from 12 residues. V trimming: 8 bases; J trimming: 6 bases; junction bases outside the gene matches: 3. Germline assignment: CDR1 MNHEY and CDR2 SMNVEV (reference sequence). The CDR3 reads CASQTGGNEQFF. The CDR3 DNA sequence: TGTGCCAGCCAAACAGGGGGCAATGAGCAGTTCTTC.

The chain couples TRBV5-1 to TRBJ1-2; D perhaps matches TRBD1 (6 bases). Germline V gene data show CDR1 as SGHRS and CDR2 as YFSETQ. The CDR3 length is 15 residues. Trimming shortened V by 4 bases and J by 0 bases, and 13 bases separated the two germline ends. CDR3 protein: CASSPDSYTNYGYTF. The CDR3 nucleotides are TGCGCCAGCAGCCCGGACAGCTACACTAACTATGGCTACACCTTC.

The rearrangement uses TRBV7-8 and TRBJ2-3, with 14 nucleotides matching TRBD2. With V trimmed by 6 bases and J by 4 bases, 3 bases remained unmatched. Germline loops: CDR1 SGHVS, CDR2 FQNEAQ. The CDR3 is 15 residues long. The CDR3 protein is CASSRLAGGADTQYF. The CDR3 bases are TGTGCCAGCAGTCGACTAGCGGGGGGGGCAGATACGCAGTATTTT.

The chain uses TRBV7-8 and TRBJ1-4; D unclear. With 1 base removed from V and 9 bases from J, the gap between germline ends came to 12 bases. CDR1 and CDR2 (germline): SGHVS, FQNEAQ. CDR3 length: 14 residues. CDR3 in DNA: TGTGCCAGCAGCTTAGTCTTGTACGGGAAAAAACTGTTTTTT. Translation: CASSLVLYGKKLFF. The full variable domain, in which reference TRBV7-8 and TRBJ1-4 provide the parts outside the CDR3, is GAGVSQSPRYKVAKRGQDVALRCDPISGHVSLFWYQQALGQGPEFLTYFQNEAQLDKSGLPSDRFFAERPEGSVSTLKIQRTQQEDSAVYLCASSLVLYGKKLFFGSGTQLSVL.

The rearrangement joins TRBV27 to TRBJ2-7; 7 bases map to TRBD1. Germline loops: CDR1 MNHEY, CDR2 SMNVEV (reference sequence). The CDR3 runs to 15 residues. The V and J ends lost 3 bases and 2 bases, in that order; junction bases with no gene match: 7. CDR3 region: CASSFGTVGPYEQYF. The DNA for the CDR3 is TGTGCCAGCAGTTTCGGGACAGTCGGACCCTACGAGCAGTACTTC.

This chain links TRBV5-1 with TRBJ1-1; 10 bases are shared with TRBD1. Germline loops: CDR1 SGHRS, CDR2 YFSETQ. This CDR3 comprises 14 residues. V gave up 4 bases and J gave up 5 bases; unmatched junction bases: 5. The DNA for the CDR3 is TGCGCCAGCAGCCGACAGGGGGCGAATACTGAAGCTTTCTTT. Translating it yields CASSRQGANTEAFF. Full variable domain (missing parts from reference TRBV5-1 and TRBJ1-1): KAGVTQTPRYLIKTRGQQVTLSCSPISGHRSVSWYQQTPGQGLQFLFEYFSETQRNKGNFPGRFSGRQFSNSRSEMNVSTLELGDSALYLCASSRQGANTEAFFGQGTRLTVV.

This clone has just one count. The chain employs TRBV7-9 and TRBJ2-1; D is uncertain. V was pared by 5 bases and J by 8 bases, with 13 bases between. The CDR3 length is 13 residues. Germline values: CDR1 SEHNR, CDR2 FQNEAQ (reference sequence). CDR3: CASSPGGADEQFF. CDR3 bases: TGTGCCAGCAGCCCCGGTGGCGCGGATGAGCAGTTCTTC.

The CDR3 nucleotides are TGCGCCAGCTCTAACCCCGATAGCCGGCGGGTTTTGGTGGAGACCCAGTACTTC. Encoded protein: CASSNPDSRRVLVETQYF. V and J are TRBV5-1 and TRBJ2-5; TRBD2 is a possible D gene (5 bases). V gave up 7 bases and J gave up 5 bases, with 30 bases separating them. Germline V gene sequence: CDR1 SGHRS, CDR2 YFSETQ. The CDR3 consists of 18 residues.

The chain employs TRBV5-1 and TRBJ1-2; D gene ambiguous. Between the trimmed V and J ends, which lost 6 bases and 4 bases, there was a span of 22 bases. Germline-derived CDR1 and CDR2 are SGHRS and YFSETQ. There are 16 residues in the CDR3. For the CDR3, the DNA is TGCGCCAGCACCGCGTCCCCCAGCACCCGAGGCTATGGCTACACCTTC. It specifies CASTASPSTRGYGYTF. The full variable domain, completed using reference TRBV5-1 and TRBJ1-2, is KAGVTQTPRYLIKTRGQQVTLSCSPISGHRSVSWYQQTPGQGLQFLFEYFSETQRNKGNFPGRFSGRQFSNSRSEMNVSTLELGDSALYLCASTASPSTRGYGYTFGSGTRLTVV.

The chain has TRBV10-3 and TRBJ1-1; no reliable D call. Trimming cost V 7 bases and J 0 bases, with 9 bases left between them. The CDR3 consists of 13 residues. Germline V gene lookup returns CDR1 ENHRY and CDR2 SYGVKD. CDR3 nucleotides: TGTGCCATCAATCAGGAAATGAACACTGAAGCTTTCTTT. Encoded protein: CAINQEMNTEAFF.

The chain carries TRBV19 and TRBJ1-6; TRBD1 agrees at 7 bases. V shed 9 bases and J 6 bases; nucleotides not matched to a gene: 5. The CDR3 covers 13 residues. The germline gives CDR1 LNHDA, CDR2 SQIVND (reference sequence). The chain's CDR3 is CASRDSFNSPLHF. The CDR3 nucleotides are TGTGCCAGCCGGGACAGTTTTAATTCACCCCTCCACTTT.

The chain carries TRBV13 and TRBJ1-2; no clear D. Germline loops: CDR1 PRHDT, CDR2 FYEKMQ (reference sequence). The CDR3 is 14 amino acids. Trimming removed 6 bases at V and 8 bases at J, with 19 bases between. CDR3 in DNA: TGTGCCAGCAGATCCCTGGAGCCTGGAAGGGGCTACACCTTC. Its translation: CASRSLEPGRGYTF.

The chain recombines TRBV7-9 with TRBJ1-3; D not resolved. Per germline, CDR1 SEHNR and CDR2 FQNEAQ (reference sequence). This CDR3 contains 11 residues. With 6 bases removed from V and 8 bases from J, the gap between germline ends came to 8 bases. The CDR3 DNA reads TGTGCCAGCAGGCTCGGGGACACCATATATTTT. Its protein product is CASRLGDTIYF.

The rearrangement joins TRBV19 to TRBJ2-1; 10 positions match TRBD2. V was clipped by 3 bases and J by 4 bases; unmatched bases: 6. The CDR3 contains 16 residues. Germline lookup yields CDR1 LNHDA and CDR2 SQIVND (reference sequence). The CDR3 sequence: CASSITLAGTYNEQFF. CDR3 DNA: TGTGCCAGTAGTATCACACTAGCGGGGACATACAATGAGCAGTTCTTC.

The chain has TRBV30 and TRBJ2-7; possibly TRBD1 for D (5 bases). Trimming left V 1 base short and J 1 base short, with 11 bases between. The V gene's germline CDR1 is GTSNPN and CDR2 SVGIG (reference sequence). CDR3 length equals 14 residues. The CDR3 DNA reads as TGTGCCTGGAGTGGACAGAGGAGATCCTACGAGCAGTACTTC. Its protein product is CAWSGQRRSYEQYF.

The rearrangement joins TRBV14 to TRBJ2-7; 7 bases fit TRBD1. V was clipped by 4 bases and J by 2 bases; unmatched bases: 14. Germline V gene data show CDR1 as SGHDN and CDR2 as FVKESK. The length of the CDR3 is 17 residues. CDR3 protein: CASSRTGDGIFTYEQYF. The CDR3 region has the DNA TGTGCCAGCAGCCGCACAGGGGACGGAATCTTCACCTACGAGCAGTACTTC.

The chain employs TRBV4-3 and TRBJ2-1, with no clear D. The germline V gene encodes CDR1 LGHNA and CDR2 YSLEER. There are 17 residues in the CDR3. V was shortened by 4 bases and J by 7 bases, with 23 bases between the two germline ends. This CDR3 reads CASSPLARLTLENEQFF. The DNA of the CDR3 is TGCGCCAGCAGCCCCCTTGCGAGGCTAACGCTTGAGAATGAGCAGTTCTTC.

The J gene is TRBJ2-7, the V gene TRBV4-2; TRBD1 might be the D (5 bases). V was clipped by 6 bases and J by 7 bases, with 25 bases between them. This CDR3 has 16 amino acids. Germline V gene lookup returns CDR1 LGHNA and CDR2 YNFKEQ. CDR3 sequence reads: CASRRTHRYHLEEQYF. DNA for the CDR3: TGTGCCAGCAGGAGAACACACAGGTATCATTTGGAGGAGCAGTACTTC.

This clone has only a few counts. The chain combines TRBV28 with TRBJ1-2; maybe TRBD1 (6 bases). This CDR3 has 14 amino acids. With 7 bases removed from V and 4 bases from J, the gap between germline ends came to 16 bases. Germline loops: CDR1 MDHEN, CDR2 SYDVKM. The CDR3 region has the DNA TGTGCCAGCACAACAGGGATAATGGCCTATGGCTACACCTTC. Protein: CASTTGIMAYGYTF.

This chain links TRBV5-1 with TRBJ2-7; the match to TRBD1 covers 8 bases. This CDR3 spans 20 amino acids. CDR1 SGHRS and CDR2 YFSETQ come from the germline V gene. With V trimmed by 0 bases and J by 2 bases, 19 bases remained unmatched. CDR3: CASSLGGGGRGRIRAYEQYF. The CDR3 DNA reads TGCGCCAGCAGCTTGGGGGGCGGTGGCAGGGGGCGAATTAGAGCCTACGAGCAGTACTTC.

This clone was counted only a few times. The rearrangement uses TRBV19 and TRBJ1-4; D might be TRBD1 (6 bases). In germline, CDR1 is LNHDA, CDR2 SQIVND (reference sequence). The V gene lost 8 bases and the J gene lost 0 bases, with 13 bases spanning the gap. The CDR3 contains 15 residues. CDR3 sequence (DNA): TGTGCCAGTGGGGGGGCCCGTGCAACTAATGAAAAACTGTTTTTT. This codes for CASGGARATNEKLFF.

The table lists this clone with a few counts. V is TRBV2 and J is TRBJ2-7; D perhaps matches TRBD2 (6 bases). In germline, CDR1 is SNHLY, CDR2 FYNNEI. CDR3 length: 15 amino acids. Trimming removed 7 bases from V and 3 bases from J, with 19 bases in between. CDR3 in amino acids: CASTQKGGSNYEQYF. CDR3 sequence (DNA): TGTGCCAGCACTCAAAAAGGAGGGTCTAACTACGAGCAGTACTTC.

This chain joins TRBV9 and TRBJ2-7, with 7 bases lining up with TRBD1. The germline V gene encodes CDR1 SGDLS and CDR2 YYNGEE. After removal of 0 bases from V and 3 bases from J, the junction contained 6 bases not matched to a gene. The CDR3 has 15 residues. In DNA, the CDR3 is TGTGCCAGCAGCGTAGCTGTGGGGACAGACTACGAGCAGTACTTC. Translating it yields CASSVAVGTDYEQYF.

The V gene is TRBV11-1, the J gene TRBJ1-2, with a weak D call TRBD1 (5 bases). The ends were cut back, 8 bases at V and 4 bases at J, with 11 bases in the middle. Germline V gives CDR1 SGHAT, CDR2 FQDESV (reference sequence). This CDR3 is 12 amino acids long. This chain's CDR3 is CASAQQGYGYTF. In DNA form, the CDR3 reads TGTGCCAGCGCCCAGCAGGGCTATGGCTACACCTTC.